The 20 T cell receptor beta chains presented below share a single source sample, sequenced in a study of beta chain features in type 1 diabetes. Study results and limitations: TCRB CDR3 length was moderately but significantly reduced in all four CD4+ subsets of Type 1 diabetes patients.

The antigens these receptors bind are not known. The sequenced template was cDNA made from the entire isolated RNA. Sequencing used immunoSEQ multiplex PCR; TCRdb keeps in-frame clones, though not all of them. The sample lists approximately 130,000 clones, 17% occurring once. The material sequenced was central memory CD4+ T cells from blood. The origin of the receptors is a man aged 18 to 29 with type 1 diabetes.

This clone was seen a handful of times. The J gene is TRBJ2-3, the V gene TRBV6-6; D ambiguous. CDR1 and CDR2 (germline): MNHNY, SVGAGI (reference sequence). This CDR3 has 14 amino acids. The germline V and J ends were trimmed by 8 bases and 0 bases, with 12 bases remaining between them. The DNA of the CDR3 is TGTGCCAGCCAAAATCGGCCTAGCACAGATACGCAGTATTTT. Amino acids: CASQNRPSTDTQYF.

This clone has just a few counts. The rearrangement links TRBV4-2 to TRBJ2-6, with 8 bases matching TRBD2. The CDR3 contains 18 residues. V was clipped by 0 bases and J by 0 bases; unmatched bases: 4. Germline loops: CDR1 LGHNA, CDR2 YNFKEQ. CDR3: CASSQDQAGDSGANVLTF. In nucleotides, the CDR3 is TGTGCCAGCAGCCAAGATCAAGCGGGGGACTCTGGGGCCAACGTCCTGACTTTC.

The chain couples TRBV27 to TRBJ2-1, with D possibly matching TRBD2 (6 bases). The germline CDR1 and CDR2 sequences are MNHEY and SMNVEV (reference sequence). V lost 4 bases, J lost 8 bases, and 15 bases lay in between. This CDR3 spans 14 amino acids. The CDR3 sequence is CASSSMGLGDEQFF. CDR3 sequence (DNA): TGTGCCAGCAGTTCTATGGGACTTGGAGATGAGCAGTTCTTC.

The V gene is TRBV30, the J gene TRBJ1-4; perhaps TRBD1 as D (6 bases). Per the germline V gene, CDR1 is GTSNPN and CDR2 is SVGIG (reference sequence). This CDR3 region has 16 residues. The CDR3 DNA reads TGTGCTGAGGGGGTTGGAAGCTTTGCAACTAATGAAAAACTGTTTTTT. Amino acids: CAEGVGSFATNEKLFF.

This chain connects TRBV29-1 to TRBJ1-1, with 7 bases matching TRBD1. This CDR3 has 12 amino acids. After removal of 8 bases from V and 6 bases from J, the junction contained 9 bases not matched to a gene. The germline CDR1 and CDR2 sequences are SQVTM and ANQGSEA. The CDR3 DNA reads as TGCAGCTTTACGGTCAGGGGGGCTGAAGCTTTCTTT. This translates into CSFTVRGAEAFF.

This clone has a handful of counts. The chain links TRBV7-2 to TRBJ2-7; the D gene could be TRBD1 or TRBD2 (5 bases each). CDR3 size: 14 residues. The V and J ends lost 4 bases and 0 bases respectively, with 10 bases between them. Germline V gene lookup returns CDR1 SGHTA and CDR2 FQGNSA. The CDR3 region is CASSSGRNSYEQYF. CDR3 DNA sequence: TGTGCCAGCAGCTCGGGACGGAACTCCTACGAGCAGTACTTC.

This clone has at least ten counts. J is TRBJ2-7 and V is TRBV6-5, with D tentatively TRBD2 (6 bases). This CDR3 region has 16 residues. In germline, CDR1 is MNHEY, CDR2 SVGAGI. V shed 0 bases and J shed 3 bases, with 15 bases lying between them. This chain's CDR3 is CASSYSGDFGVYEQYF. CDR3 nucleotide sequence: TGTGCCAGCAGTTACTCCGGGGACTTCGGGGTCTACGAGCAGTACTTC.

The CDR3 spells CASSPTVPTDTQYF. CDR3 coding DNA: TGTGCCAGCAGCCCGACAGTGCCCACAGATACGCAGTATTTT. This chain connects TRBV5-6 to TRBJ2-3, with D perhaps matching TRBD1 (5 bases). Per germline, CDR1 SGHDT and CDR2 YYEEEE. The V end was cut by 4 bases, the J end by 2 bases, with 11 bases between. CDR3 size: 14 residues.

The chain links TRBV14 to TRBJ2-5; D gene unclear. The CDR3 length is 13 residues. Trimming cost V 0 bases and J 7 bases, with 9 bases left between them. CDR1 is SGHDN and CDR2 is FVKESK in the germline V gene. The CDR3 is CASSQDQEGTQYF. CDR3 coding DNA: TGTGCCAGCAGCCAAGATCAGGAAGGGACCCAGTACTTC.

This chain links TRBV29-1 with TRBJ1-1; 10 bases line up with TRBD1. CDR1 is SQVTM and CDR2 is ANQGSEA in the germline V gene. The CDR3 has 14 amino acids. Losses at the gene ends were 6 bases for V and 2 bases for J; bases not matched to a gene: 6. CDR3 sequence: CSVGTGAPNTEAFF. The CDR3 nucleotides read TGCAGCGTCGGGACAGGGGCGCCCAACACTGAAGCTTTCTTT.

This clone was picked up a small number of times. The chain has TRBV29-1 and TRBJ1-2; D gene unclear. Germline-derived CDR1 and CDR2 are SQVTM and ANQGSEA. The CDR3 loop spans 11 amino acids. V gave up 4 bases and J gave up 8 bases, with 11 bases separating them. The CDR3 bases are TGCAGCGTTGTGACGCCAAGCGGCTACACCTTC. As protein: CSVVTPSGYTF.

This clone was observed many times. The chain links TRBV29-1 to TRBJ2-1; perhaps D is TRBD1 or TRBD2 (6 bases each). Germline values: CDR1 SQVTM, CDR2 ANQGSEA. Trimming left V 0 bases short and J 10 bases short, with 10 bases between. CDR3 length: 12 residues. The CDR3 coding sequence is TGCAGCGTTGAAGATAGGGGGGACGAGCAGTTCTTC. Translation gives CSVEDRGDEQFF.

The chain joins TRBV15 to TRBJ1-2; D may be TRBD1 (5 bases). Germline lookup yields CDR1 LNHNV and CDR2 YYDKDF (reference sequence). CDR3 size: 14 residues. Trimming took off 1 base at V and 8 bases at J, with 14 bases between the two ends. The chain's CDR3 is CATSRGLGGGGYTF. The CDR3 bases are TGTGCCACCAGCAGAGGCCTCGGGGGAGGAGGCTACACCTTC.

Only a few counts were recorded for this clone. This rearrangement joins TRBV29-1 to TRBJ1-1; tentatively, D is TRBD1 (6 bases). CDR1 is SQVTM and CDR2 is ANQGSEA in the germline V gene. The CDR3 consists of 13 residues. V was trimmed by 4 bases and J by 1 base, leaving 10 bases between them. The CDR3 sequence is CSVVQGPNTEAFF. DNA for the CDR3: TGCAGCGTTGTCCAGGGGCCGAACACTGAAGCTTTCTTT. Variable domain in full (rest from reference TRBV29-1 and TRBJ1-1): SAVISQKPSRDICQRGTSLTIQCQVDSQVTMMFWYRQQPGQSLTLIATANQGSEATYESGFVIDKFPISRPNLTFSTLTVSNMSPEDSSIYLCSVVQGPNTEAFFGQGTRLTVV.

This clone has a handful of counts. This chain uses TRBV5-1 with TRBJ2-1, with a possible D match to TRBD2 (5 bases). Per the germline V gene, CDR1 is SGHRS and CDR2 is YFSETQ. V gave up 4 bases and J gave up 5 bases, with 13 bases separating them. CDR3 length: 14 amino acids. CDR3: CASSPEVPNNEQFF. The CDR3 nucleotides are TGCGCCAGCAGCCCGGAGGTCCCGAACAATGAGCAGTTCTTC.

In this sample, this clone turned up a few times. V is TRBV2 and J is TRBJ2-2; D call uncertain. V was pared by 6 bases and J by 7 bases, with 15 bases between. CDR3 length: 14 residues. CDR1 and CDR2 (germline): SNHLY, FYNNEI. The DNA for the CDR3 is TGTGCCAGCAGCCCCGGCCTGTCGGGCGGGGAGCTGTTTTTT. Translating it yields CASSPGLSGGELFF.

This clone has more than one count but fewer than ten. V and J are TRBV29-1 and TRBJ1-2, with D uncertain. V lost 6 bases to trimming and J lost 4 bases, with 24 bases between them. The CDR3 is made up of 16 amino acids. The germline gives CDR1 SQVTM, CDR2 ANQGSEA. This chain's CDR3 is CSVPSGDNKDLYGYTF. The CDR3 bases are TGCAGCGTCCCATCGGGAGATAATAAGGACCTCTATGGCTACACCTTC.

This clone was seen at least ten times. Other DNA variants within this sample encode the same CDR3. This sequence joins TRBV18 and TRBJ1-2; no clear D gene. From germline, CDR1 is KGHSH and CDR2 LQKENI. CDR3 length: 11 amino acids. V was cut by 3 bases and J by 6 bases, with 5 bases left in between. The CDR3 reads CASSPGDGYTF. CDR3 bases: TGTGCCAGCTCACCTGGGGATGGCTACACCTTC.

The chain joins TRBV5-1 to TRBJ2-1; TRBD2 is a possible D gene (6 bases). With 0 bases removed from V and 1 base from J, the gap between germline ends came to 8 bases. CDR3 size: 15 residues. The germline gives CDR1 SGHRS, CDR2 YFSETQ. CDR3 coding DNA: TGCGCCAGCAGCTTGGACAGCGGGTCCTACAATGAGCAGTTCTTC. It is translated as CASSLDSGSYNEQFF.

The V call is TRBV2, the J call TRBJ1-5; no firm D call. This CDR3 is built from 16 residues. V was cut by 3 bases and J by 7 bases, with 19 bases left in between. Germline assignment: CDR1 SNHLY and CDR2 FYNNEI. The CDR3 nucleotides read TGTGCCAGCAGTGAGGGAGGGTCTAGGACGGGGCAGCCCCAGCATTTT. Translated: CASSEGGSRTGQPQHF.